The next 9 T cell receptor beta chains were all read from a single sample in a study of cytomegalovirus exposure and HLA in healthy donors. The PCR was carried out with 60 Vbeta primers and 13 Jbeta primers. The table came from immunoSEQ multiplex PCR; TCRdb's copy has only in-frame clones and leaves some out. The sample has tens of thousands of clones. Sequenced material: PBMCs. These receptors all stem from a middle-aged man in good health and CMV-seronegative.

The chain recombines TRBV18 with TRBJ1-5, with no clear D. This CDR3 spans 14 amino acids. V was shortened by 6 bases and J by 2 bases, with 11 bases between the two germline ends. Germline assignment: CDR1 KGHSH and CDR2 LQKENI. In DNA, the CDR3 is TGTGCCAGCTCTTTGTCCGAGGGCAATCAGCCCCAGCATTTT. Residues: CASSLSEGNQPQHF.

This rearrangement joins TRBV2 to TRBJ1-2; 7 nucleotides line up with TRBD1. V lost 8 bases to trimming and J lost 6 bases; unmatched junction nucleotides: 6. Looked up from germline, CDR1 is SNHLY and CDR2 is FYNNEI. This CDR3 spans 12 amino acids. The CDR3 nucleotides read TGTGCCAGCGCCCGACAGGGAGATGGCTACACCTTC. Its translation: CASARQGDGYTF.

Regarding this clone: The same CDR3 can be traced to other DNA sequences in this sample. This chain connects TRBV28 to TRBJ1-2; no clear D gene. The germline V gene encodes CDR1 MDHEN and CDR2 SYDVKM. CDR3 size: 12 residues. V lost 2 bases and J 8 bases, leaving 9 bases between the germline ends. The CDR3 nucleotides read TGTGCCAGCAGTTTAGTCGGGGAGGGCTACACCTTC. This encodes CASSLVGEGYTF.

The chain joins TRBV30 to TRBJ1-1; D might be TRBD1 (6 bases). Trimming shortened V by 4 bases and J by 5 bases, and 14 bases separated the two germline ends. The CDR3 spans 13 residues. Germline CDR1 and CDR2: GTSNPN and SVGIG (reference sequence). This CDR3 is CAWNLQQGTEAFF. As DNA, the CDR3 is TGTGCCTGGAACTTACAGCAGGGGACTGAAGCTTTCTTT.

The V gene is TRBV28, the J gene TRBJ1-1; D is possibly TRBD1 (5 bases). From germline, CDR1 is MDHEN and CDR2 SYDVKM. Trimming removed 2 bases at V and 5 bases at J, with 6 bases between. This CDR3 contains 12 residues. CDR3 amino acids: CASSLRQTEAFF. DNA for the CDR3: TGTGCCAGCAGTTTAAGACAGACTGAAGCTTTCTTT.

The chain uses TRBV19 and TRBJ2-4, with D possibly being TRBD2 (6 bases). The length of the CDR3 is 14 residues. CDR1 and CDR2 (germline): LNHDA, SQIVND (reference sequence). The V end was cut by 5 bases, the J end by 0 bases, with 8 bases between. DNA of the CDR3: TGTGCCAGTAGTCCGGAGGGAGCCAAAAACATTCAGTACTTC. This gives the protein CASSPEGAKNIQYF. Complete variable domain (other parts from reference TRBV19 and TRBJ2-4): DGGITQSPKYLFRKEGQNVTLSCEQNLNHDAMYWYRQDPGQGLRLIYYSQIVNDFQKGDIAEGYSVSREKKESFPLTVTSAQKNPTAFYLCASSPEGAKNIQYFGAGTRLSVL.

This sequence joins TRBV9 and TRBJ2-5; TRBD2 matches at 9 bases. CDR3 size: 14 residues. Germline V CDR1 and CDR2: SGDLS, YYNGEE. The trim removed 3 bases at V and 4 bases at J, leaving 4 bases unmatched. The CDR3 region is CASSDKAGGETQYF. CDR3 DNA: TGTGCCAGCAGCGACAAAGCGGGGGGAGAGACCCAGTACTTC.

The J gene is TRBJ1-5, the V gene TRBV7-6; 8 nucleotides match TRBD1. The CDR3 runs to 15 residues. The germline V gene encodes CDR1 SGHVS and CDR2 FNYEAQ. J lost 5 bases, V lost 3 bases, and 6 bases had no gene match. CDR3 sequence: CASSFGQGSDQPQHF. The CDR3, as DNA: TGTGCCAGCAGCTTCGGACAGGGCTCGGATCAGCCCCAGCATTTT. Full variable domain (rest looked up from reference TRBV7-6 and TRBJ1-5): GAGVSQSPRYKVTKRGQDVALRCDPISGHVSLYWYRQALGQGPEFLTYFNYEAQQDKSGLPNDRFSAERPEGSISTLTIQRTEQRDSAMYRCASSFGQGSDQPQHFGDGTRLSIL.

The gene calls are TRBV27 and TRBJ2-3, with D hard to call. CDR3 length: 14 residues. Germline-derived CDR1 and CDR2 are MNHEY and SMNVEV (reference sequence). The V gene lost 5 bases and the J gene lost 4 bases, with 13 bases spanning the gap. The CDR3: CASSPLGAPDTQYF. CDR3 bases: TGTGCCAGCAGTCCACTGGGCGCCCCAGATACGCAGTATTTT.